The 6 T cell receptor beta chains below were found in one sample sequenced in a study of identical twins listed by TCRdb under 2016. The method was 5' RACE. Sequencer: Illumina HiSeq 2000. Clones were called with MiXCR by TCRdb after fastp trimmed the public reads at Q25, and only in-frame beta chains were retained. Merged by CDR3 protein, the rows form single entries marked with the most common genes and DNA. This sample has around 1.7 million distinct CDR3 sequences in its table, and under 35% of those were observed once. The ten top clones hold approximately 0.29% of the sample. Specimen: cord blood. These receptors were taken from a newborn girl in good health.

The chain carries TRBV28 and TRBJ2-5; 8 nucleotides align to TRBD1. Trimming cost V 4 bases and J 11 bases; bases outside gene matches: 18. The length of the CDR3 is 16 residues. Germline V CDR1 and CDR2: MDHEN, SYDVKM. The CDR3 region has the DNA TGTGCCAGCAGTTCCCCTGACAGGGGCCTTTACAATGAGCAGTACTTC. Its protein is CASSSPDRGLYNEQYF.

This clonotype was counted a few times. V is TRBV5-5 and J is TRBJ2-4; D remains unclear. The DNA end favors TRBJ2-7, so the J call may be wrong. This CDR3 has 16 residues. The germline gives CDR1 SGHKS, CDR2 YYEKEE (reference sequence). The CDR3 loop reads CASSLWTAISSHEQYF. DNA of the CDR3: TGTGCCAGCAGCTTGTGGACCGCAATCTCGTCCCACGAGCAGTACTTC.

Worth noting for this clonotype: At one end the junction does not follow the germline gene, possibly because of a read error. The V call is TRBV6-2 or TRBV6-3, the J call TRBJ2-2; a possible D gene is TRBD2 (5 bases). Germline assignment: CDR1 MNHEY and CDR2 SVGEGT. The CDR3 runs to 16 residues. CDR3 sequence reads: CASGYWRLSNTGELFF. The CDR3 DNA sequence: TGTGCCAGCGGTTACTGGAGACTATCAAACACCGGGGAGCTGTTTTTT.

The chain uses TRBV2 and TRBJ2-1, with 9 bases identical to TRBD2. The CDR3 loop spans 15 amino acids. Germline assignment: CDR1 SNHLY and CDR2 FYNNEI. Trimming at V came to 7 bases and at J to 2 bases, leaving 6 bases not matched to a gene. The CDR3 nucleotides read TGTGCCAGCAAAGAGCGGGAGGCCCCCTACAATGAGCAGTTCTTC. Its translation: CASKEREAPYNEQFF.

In this sample, this clonotype turned up a few times. The chain carries TRBV20-1 and TRBJ1-2; the match to TRBD1 covers 7 bases. The CDR3 sequence is 12 residues long. CDR1 is DFQATT, CDR2 SNEGSKA, per germline (reference sequence). V shed 5 bases and J 7 bases; nucleotides not matched to a gene: 7. CDR3 amino acids: CSASTGRGGYTF. In DNA, the CDR3 is TGCAGTGCTTCGACAGGGCGAGGTGGCTACACCTTC.

This clonotype was found a few times. One junction end does not reproduce the germline sequence, and a read error may be involved. J is TRBJ2-3 and V is TRBV7-2, with TRBD1 identical over 9 bases. CDR3 length: 16 amino acids. Germline V gene lookup returns CDR1 SGHTA and CDR2 FQGNSA. In DNA form, the CDR3 reads TGTGCCAGCACCTTATCCGGGACAGGGTCCACAGATACGCAGTATTTT. Amino acid sequence: CASTLSGTGSTDTQYF. Based on the CDR3 plus reference TRBV7-2 and TRBJ2-3, the full variable domain is GAGVSQSPSNKVTEKGKDVELRCDPISGHTALYWYRQSLGQGLEFLIYFQGNSAPDKSGLPSDRFSAERTGGSVSTLTIQRTQQEDSAVYLCASTLSGTGSTDTQYFGPGTRLTVL.